These 8 T cell receptor beta chains came from one sample sequenced in a study of T cells in women clearing cervical HPV infection. The assay was immunoSEQ multiplex PCR, and TCRdb's table has in-frame clones only and misses some. The sample has some 43,000 clones. The sequenced material came from blood buffy coat. These receptors all stem from a woman aged 18-70 years with a cervical HPV16 infection that either progressed to CIN3+ or cleared (not recorded which).

A note on this clone: The read ends 3 residues before the CDR3 terminus; that terminus is restored from the germline J gene. This chain joins TRBV4-1 and TRBJ1-1; 8 bases match TRBD1. The V gene's germline CDR1 is MGHRA and CDR2 YSYEKL. The junction had 7 bases not matched to a gene; V was cut back by 3 bases and J by 1 base. The CDR3 runs 16 residues. CDR3 bases read: TGCGCCAGCAGCCAGGACAGGGCGACTAAGAACACTGAA. Amino acids: CASSQDRATKNTE. The CDR3 as a whole reads CASSQDRATKNTEAFF.

On this clone itself: The read ends 3 residues before the CDR3 terminus; that terminus is restored from the germline J gene. V gene TRBV2 combines with J gene TRBJ1-4; no clear D gene. The germline V gene encodes CDR1 SNHLY and CDR2 FYNNEI. The CDR3 length is 12 residues. V lost 4 bases to trimming and J lost 8 bases, with 8 bases between them. CDR3 amino acids: CASSAREEKLFF. The DNA read from the CDR3 is TGTGCCAGCAGTGCGCGGGAGGAAAAA.

Points on this clone: Read data end 3 residues before the CDR3 end; the end is taken from the germline J gene. V usage is TRBV12-3 or TRBV12-4 and J usage is TRBJ2-2; 9 bases fit TRBD1. The CDR3 runs 13 residues. The junction had 2 bases not matched to a gene; V was cut back by 6 bases and J by 6 bases. The CDR3 bases that were read are TGTGCCAGCAGACGACAGGGGGCCGGGGAG. This translates into CASRRQGAGE. The whole CDR3 protein reads CASRRQGAGELFF.

Details on this clone: From the germline J gene comes the end of the CDR3, since the read stops 3 residues before it. This chain links TRBV7-9 with TRBJ2-3, with TRBD1 identical over 7 bases. The CDR3 is 15 amino acids. Germline CDR1 reads SEHNR; CDR2 reads FQNEAQ (reference sequence). Incomplete CDR3 DNA: TGTGCCAGCAGCCCCAAGGGGGCTGGGAATCAGCCG. The encoded protein is CASSPKGAGNQP. Given in full, the CDR3 is CASSPKGAGNQPQYF. Drawing the rest from reference TRBV7-9 and TRBJ2-3, the complete variable domain is DTGVSQNPRHKITKRGQNVTFRCDPISEHNRLYWYRQTLGQGPEFLTYFQNEAQLEKSRLLSDRFSAERPKGSFSTLEIQRTEQGDSAMYLCASSPKGAGNQPQYFGPGTRLTVL.

With regard to this clone: The read is 3 residues too short to cover the CDR3 end, so that end is filled in from the germline J gene. The rearrangement links TRBV14 to TRBJ1-2; D unresolved. V lost 1 base and J 3 bases, leaving 12 bases between the germline ends. CDR1 and CDR2 from the germline V gene are SGHDN and FVKESK. This CDR3 has 15 residues. CDR3 bases read: TGTGCCAGCAGCCAAGCTGGACTTGGGTACTATGGC. Amino acids: CASSQAGLGYYG. The whole CDR3 protein is CASSQAGLGYYGYTF.

Points on this clone: The read finishes 3 residues shy of the CDR3 end, and the germline J gene is used to complete it. The gene calls are TRBV23-1 and TRBJ2-3; a weak D match, TRBD1 (5 bases). TRBV23-1 is treated as an ORF (open reading frame) with a function not yet certain. The CDR3 extends over 17 amino acids. The CDR3 is CASSLGDLLYSNQPQYF. The CDR3 DNA, read in part, is TGCGCCAGCAGTCTAGGGGATCTCCTTTATAGCAATCAGCCG.

Note on this clone: The CDR3 extends 3 residues past the end of the read, so its final part is completed from the germline J gene. The V gene is TRBV7-7, the J gene TRBJ2-1; TRBD1 agrees at 9 bases. This CDR3 is built from 15 residues. CDR1 SSHAT and CDR2 FNYEAQ come from the germline V gene (reference sequence). Losses at the gene ends were 1 base for V and 5 bases for J; bases not matched to a gene: 3. CDR3 in amino acids: CASSLGTGAHNEQFF. Partial CDR3 DNA: TGTGCCAGCAGCTTAGGGACAGGGGCCCACAATGAG.

Incomplete CDR3 DNA: TGTGCCAGCAACCCTGACAGCCGGTGGAATGAAAAA. Its translation is CASNPDSRWNEK. In full, the CDR3 reads CASNPDSRWNEKLFF. V usage is TRBV6-2 or TRBV6-3 and J usage is TRBJ1-4, with a possible D match to TRBD1 (5 bases). The read terminates 3 residues ahead of where the CDR3 ends, so the germline J gene completes it. The CDR3 is 15 residues long. Germline V CDR1 and CDR2: MNHEY, SVGEGT. V was pared by 7 bases and J by 5 bases, with 17 bases between.